This T cell receptor (beta chain) emerged from a study of blood T cell repertoires in COVID-19. Across the whole study: COVID-19 samples from acute and convalescent phases originated in the United States, Italy and Spain. T cells, B-cell-depleted T cells, or PBMCs supplied cDNA or gDNA.

Original data processing: Researchers report that nucleated cell counts were estimated from reference gene primer amplification. Data came from immunoSEQ multiplex PCR; TCRdb stores just in-frame clones and leaves some out. V, J and clone size reflect that table, while D and trimming were determined from the DNA. The table includes under 200,000 clones, 80% to 90% detected once. Material: peripheral blood. This clonotype was sampled from a woman aged 70-85 years who had recovered from COVID-19.

The CDR3 DNA sequence: TGTGCCAGCAGTCCCTATCGGCTAGCAGGGACCCAGTACTTC. This encodes CASSPYRLAGTQYF. This chain connects TRBV6-2 or TRBV6-3 to TRBJ2-5; weak D call: TRBD2 (5 bases). V lost 5 bases and J 7 bases, leaving 17 bases between the germline ends. Germline V gives CDR1 MNHEY, CDR2 SVGEGT. The CDR3 has 14 residues.